These T cell receptor beta chains were read from a single sample in a study of T cells in Graves' hyperthyroidism and ophthalmopathy. MiXCR, run by TCRdb on the multiplex PCR reads, gives a single entry per CDR3 protein. The sample contains more than 550,000 distinct CDR3 sequences, 17% of which appear only once. Material: blood. All receptors derive from a man aged 50 or older with Graves' hyperthyroidism. CDR3s include the opening cysteine and the closing phenylalanine or tryptophan. A D gene is named only where the DNA matches it firmly. Rows may omit the clone size; those that give it use once, few, many or a size class.

d_gene	abundance	v_gene	j_gene	len	CDR3nt	CDR3aa
-	few	TRBV7-8	TRBJ1-5	15	TGTGCCAGCAGCTTAAACAGCCTTGGCAATCAGCCCCAGCATTTT	CASSLNSLGNQPQHF
TRBD1	many	TRBV9	TRBJ1-2	14	TGTGCCAGCAGCGTTACAGGGGGCGCATATGGCTACACCTTC	CASSVTGGAYGYTF
TRBD1	many	TRBV7-2	TRBJ2-7	14	TGTGCCAGCAGCTACGACAGGGGGCATCTCGAGCAGTACTTC	CASSYDRGHLEQYF
-	-	TRBV4-3	TRBJ1-3	15	TGCGCCAGCAGCCAAGTAGGAGGCTCTGGAAACACCATATATTTT	CASSQVGGSGNTIYF
-	-	TRBV29-1	TRBJ2-2	15	TGCAGCGTTGAGGATTACAGGGTCCCCACCGGGGAGCTGTTTTTT	CSVEDYRVPTGELFF
TRBD2	once	TRBV27	TRBJ2-1	16	TGTGCCAGCAGTACACCGGGGCTAGCGGGAGGAATTGAGCAGTTCTTC	CASSTPGLAGGIEQFF
TRBD2	many	TRBV2	TRBJ2-1	15	TGTGCCAGCAGTGACTCGGCGGGAGCGGGCAATGAGCAGTTCTTC	CASSDSAGAGNEQFF
TRBD2	few	TRBV20-1	TRBJ2-5	15	TGCAGTGCTAGCTTCAGCGGGAAGTCGATAGAGACCCAGTACTTC	CSASFSGKSIETQYF
TRBD1	many	TRBV3-1	TRBJ2-1	15	TGTGCCAGCAGCAAGACAGGGCCCGTTCTCAATGAGCAGTTCTTC	CASSKTGPVLNEQFF
-	-	TRBV6-2/TRBV6-3	TRBJ1-5	15	TGTGCCAGCAGCCCCTTTGGCGGGTCCGATCAGCCCCAGCATTTT	CASSPFGGSDQPQHF
TRBD1	few	TRBV19	TRBJ1-2	14	TGTGCCAGTAATCCATTCGGGACAGGGTATGGCTACACCTTC	CASNPFGTGYGYTF
TRBD2	many	TRBV7-8	TRBJ2-1	15	TGTGCCAGCAGCAAGACTAGCGGGAGGGGGAATGAGCAGTTCTTC	CASSKTSGRGNEQFF
-	-	TRBV6-5	TRBJ2-7	15	TGTGCCAGCAGTTACTCGGTCTCGGGGGTTTACGAGCAGTACTTC	CASSYSVSGVYEQYF
-	-	TRBV6-1	TRBJ1-2	14	TGTGCCAGCAGTGAAACTGTCATCATCGGCGGCTACACCTTC	CASSETVIIGGYTF